Shown below are 21 T cell receptor beta chains from a single sample sequenced in a study of sequential checkpoint blockade in melanoma. Sequenced by immunoSEQ multiplex PCR; TCRdb stores in-frame clones only, minus some. The repertoire includes about 10,000 clones, approximately 25% of them detected once, and 9.5% to 12% sits in the top ten. Treatment of the sample: randomized to nivolumab then ipilimumab (arm A) or the reverse (arm B). This specimen consisted of tumor tissue (inferred from file names), obtained from a patient given nivolumab and ipilimumab in sequence. These receptors were taken from a human donor with melanoma.

This sequence joins TRBV5-1 and TRBJ1-4; possibly TRBD1 for D (5 bases). V gave up 0 bases and J gave up 7 bases, with 16 bases separating them. Germline CDR1 and CDR2: SGHRS and YFSETQ. This CDR3 spans 16 amino acids. In DNA form, the CDR3 reads TGCGCCAGCAGCTTGGGAGGAGCCGGGACGGGTGAAAAACTGTTTTTT. This gives the protein CASSLGGAGTGEKLFF.

The V call is TRBV18, the J call TRBJ2-1, with 10 bases fitting TRBD1. CDR1 and CDR2 from the germline V gene are KGHSH and LQKENI. This CDR3 comprises 15 residues. After removal of 0 bases from V and 10 bases from J, the junction contained 6 bases not matched to a gene. CDR3: CASSPPGQGIEEQFF. The CDR3 bases are TGTGCCAGCTCACCACCGGGACAGGGGATTGAAGAGCAGTTCTTC.

This clone was observed a few times. The CDR3 DNA reads as TGTGCCAGCAGTCCAGGTGATGTGTCAGATACGCAGTATTTT. Translated, it gives CASSPGDVSDTQYF. The gene calls are TRBV6-8 and TRBJ2-3; no firm D call. CDR3 size: 14 residues. Germline CDR1 and CDR2: MNHGY and SAAAGT. Between the trimmed V and J ends, which lost 5 bases and 4 bases, there was a span of 13 bases.

This clone was detected many times. The rearrangement joins TRBV23-1 to TRBJ2-7; D tentatively fits TRBD1 or TRBD2 (6 bases each). TRBV23-1 is treated as an ORF (open reading frame) with a function not yet certain. The length of the CDR3 is 15 residues. V was pared by 6 bases and J by 2 bases, with 17 bases between. The CDR3 is CASSQLQGGPYEQYF. The CDR3 DNA sequence: TGCGCCAGCAGCCAGTTACAGGGAGGACCCTACGAGCAGTACTTC.

This clone was detected only a few times. The chain combines TRBV29-1 with TRBJ2-1; the D is unclear. V lost 7 bases to trimming and J lost 4 bases, with 11 bases between them. The CDR3 totals 12 residues. Per germline, CDR1 SQVTM and CDR2 ANQGSEA. CDR3 nucleotides: TGCAGCGCCGAGTCCGCTTACAATGAGCAGTTCTTC. Residues: CSAESAYNEQFF.

The V and J genes are TRBV28 and TRBJ1-5; D uncertain. The CDR3 covers 16 residues. Germline V gives CDR1 MDHEN, CDR2 SYDVKM. Trimming left V 2 bases short and J 0 bases short, with 11 bases between. CDR3: CASSLAGKASNQPQHF. In DNA, the CDR3 is TGTGCCAGCAGTTTAGCGGGAAAAGCTAGCAATCAGCCCCAGCATTTT.

The chain joins TRBV11-3 to TRBJ1-5, with TRBD1 matching 7 bases. Germline-derived CDR1 and CDR2 are SGHNT and YENEEA. V gave up 2 bases and J gave up 6 bases; unmatched junction bases: 4. This CDR3 has 14 amino acids. CDR3 coding DNA: TGTGCCAGCAGCTTATCAGGGGGTAGTCAGCCCCAGCATTTT. It yields the protein CASSLSGGSQPQHF.

This clone has at least ten counts. The chain recombines TRBV11-3 with TRBJ2-7, with 11 bases that match TRBD2. Germline V gene lookup returns CDR1 SGHNT and CDR2 YENEEA. Unmatched junction bases numbered 11, after V lost 5 bases and J lost 2 bases. The CDR3 loop spans 17 amino acids. CDR3 nucleotides: TGTGCCAGCAGCGCTTATTCTAGCGGGGGGCGCACCTACGAGCAGTACTTC. Residues: CASSAYSSGGRTYEQYF.

The chain is built from TRBV18 and TRBJ2-2, with D unresolved. Trimming shortened V by 4 bases and J by 5 bases, and 5 bases separated the two germline ends. This CDR3 has 12 amino acids. Germline CDR1 reads KGHSH; CDR2 reads LQKENI. CDR3 loop: CASSQGTGELFF. CDR3 nucleotides: TGTGCCAGCTCACAGGGAACCGGGGAGCTGTTTTTT.

This clone was recorded a few times. The chain has TRBV6-8 and TRBJ2-5; D is possibly TRBD1 or TRBD2 (5 bases each). This CDR3 is built from 18 residues. V was trimmed by 2 bases and J by 7 bases, leaving 26 bases between them. Germline V CDR1 and CDR2: MNHGY, SAAAGT. The DNA of the CDR3 is TGTGCCAGCAGTTACGACGGGGCCTTGACGAGGGACCGATGGACCCAGTACTTC. Translated: CASSYDGALTRDRWTQYF.

This clone was detected only a few times. The chain uses TRBV15 and TRBJ1-1; unclear D gene. The length of the CDR3 is 15 residues. V gave up 0 bases and J gave up 0 bases, with 8 bases separating them. CDR1 is LNHNV and CDR2 is YYDKDF in the germline V gene (reference sequence). The CDR3 reads CATSRERAMNTEAFF. The CDR3 DNA follows: TGTGCCACCAGCAGAGAAAGGGCCATGAACACTGAAGCTTTCTTT.

There are a few counts of this clone. The gene calls are TRBV6-8 and TRBJ1-2, with 8 bases matching TRBD1. This CDR3 contains 17 residues. The V and J ends lost 5 bases and 4 bases, in that order; junction bases with no gene match: 15. Germline V gene lookup returns CDR1 MNHGY and CDR2 SAAAGT. The DNA of the CDR3 is TGTGCCAGCAGTACCCGAAGTCGGGGGACAGGTGTCTATGGCTACACCTTC. Translated, it gives CASSTRSRGTGVYGYTF.

By sample fraction, this clone is medium-sized. The chain recombines TRBV9 with TRBJ2-3, with 7 bases lining up with TRBD2. CDR3 size: 15 residues. The V and J ends lost 6 bases and 6 bases, in that order; junction bases with no gene match: 13. Germline V gene lookup returns CDR1 SGDLS and CDR2 YYNGEE. The CDR3 DNA reads as TGTGCCAGCAATACCGGATGGCGGGGAGGGGATACGCAGTATTTT. Its protein is CASNTGWRGGDTQYF.

This clone is judged medium-sized. Here the CDR3 DNA reads TGTGCCAGCAGGGATAGCGGGGCCTACGAGCAGTACTTC. It translates to CASRDSGAYEQYF. This chain links TRBV28 with TRBJ2-7, with 8 nucleotides matching TRBD2. Trimming took 6 bases from V and 2 from J; bases not matched to a gene: 3. Germline V CDR1 and CDR2: MDHEN, SYDVKM. The CDR3 runs 13 residues.

CDR3 nucleotide sequence: TGCGCCAGCGGACAGGGAGAAGAGACCCAGTACTTC. It codes for CASGQGEETQYF. The chain combines TRBV10-2 with TRBJ2-5; 8 bases match TRBD1. V lost 8 bases, J lost 3 bases, and 2 bases stayed unmatched. The CDR3 consists of 12 residues. The germline gives CDR1 WSHSY, CDR2 SAAADI.

This clone was found a few times. The chain joins TRBV6-8 to TRBJ2-7; D tentatively fits TRBD1 or TRBD2 (6 bases each). The germline V gene encodes CDR1 MNHGY and CDR2 SAAAGT. The CDR3 contains 15 residues. V was clipped by 5 bases and J by 3 bases, with 17 bases between them. The CDR3 region is CASSNTGLGSYEQYF. CDR3 DNA sequence: TGTGCCAGCAGTAATACAGGGCTCGGGAGCTACGAGCAGTACTTC.

By share, this clone counts as medium-sized (0.01 to 0.1%). This rearrangement joins TRBV6-1 to TRBJ2-1, with D perhaps matching TRBD1 (5 bases). Trimming took off 1 base at V and 8 bases at J, with 9 bases between the two ends. This CDR3 comprises 13 residues. Germline CDR1 and CDR2: MNHNS and SASEGT. This CDR3 reads CASSEGWGYEQFF. In DNA, the CDR3 is TGTGCCAGCAGTGAAGGGTGGGGCTATGAGCAGTTCTTC.

This chain links TRBV29-1 with TRBJ1-2; D might be TRBD1 (6 bases). Germline CDR1 and CDR2: SQVTM and ANQGSEA. The CDR3 consists of 14 residues. Trimming pared 0 bases from V and 0 bases from J, leaving 8 bases between. CDR3 residues: CSVEDTGTNYGYTF. CDR3 sequence (DNA): TGCAGCGTTGAAGACACAGGGACTAACTATGGCTACACCTTC.

This clone was observed at least ten times. This chain joins TRBV6-8 and TRBJ1-6, with TRBD1 matching over 8 bases. The CDR3 has 14 residues. J gave up 9 bases and V 2 bases, and 3 bases lay outside the gene matches. The germline V gene has CDR1 MNHGY and CDR2 SAAAGT. The CDR3 spells CASSYQDRVSPLHF. CDR3 sequence (DNA): TGTGCCAGCAGTTACCAGGACAGGGTTTCACCCCTCCACTTT.

J is TRBJ2-5 and V is TRBV10-2, with D hard to call. Germline V gene data show CDR1 as WSHSY and CDR2 as SAAADI. Trimming removed 3 bases from V and 5 bases from J, with 19 bases in between. The CDR3 is 16 residues long. The CDR3 reads CASSEATEENGETQYF. The CDR3 DNA is TGCGCCAGCAGTGAAGCGACCGAAGAAAATGGGGAGACCCAGTACTTC.

This rearrangement joins TRBV19 to TRBJ1-1, with a tentative D call TRBD1 (6 bases). The V and J ends lost 2 bases and 6 bases respectively, with 16 bases between them. The CDR3 is made up of 15 amino acids. Germline V gives CDR1 LNHDA, CDR2 SQIVND (reference sequence). The CDR3 DNA is TGTGCCAGTAGTATAACCGGAGGGGGAGGCCCTGAAGCTTTCTTT. Translating it yields CASSITGGGGPEAFF. The whole variable domain, filled in from reference TRBV19 and TRBJ1-1, reads DGGITQSPKYLFRKEGQNVTLSCEQNLNHDAMYWYRQDPGQGLRLIYYSQIVNDFQKGDIAEGYSVSREKKESFPLTVTSAQKNPTAFYLCASSITGGGGPEAFFGQGTRLTVV.